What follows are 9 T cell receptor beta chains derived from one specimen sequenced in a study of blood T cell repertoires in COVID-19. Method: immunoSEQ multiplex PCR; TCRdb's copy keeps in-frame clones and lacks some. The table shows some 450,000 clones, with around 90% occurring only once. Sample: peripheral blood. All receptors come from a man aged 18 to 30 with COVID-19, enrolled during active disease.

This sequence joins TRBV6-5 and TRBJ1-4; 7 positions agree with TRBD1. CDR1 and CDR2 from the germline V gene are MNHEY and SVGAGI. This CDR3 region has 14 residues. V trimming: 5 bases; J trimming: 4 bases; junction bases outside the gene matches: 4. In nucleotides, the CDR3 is TGTGCCAGCAGTCCACAGGGGATTAATGAAAAACTGTTTTTT. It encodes CASSPQGINEKLFF.

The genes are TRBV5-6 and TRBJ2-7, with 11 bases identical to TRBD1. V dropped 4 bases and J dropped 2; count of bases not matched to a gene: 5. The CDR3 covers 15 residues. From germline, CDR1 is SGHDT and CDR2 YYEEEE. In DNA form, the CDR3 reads TGTGCCAGCAGCAAGGACAGGGGGCCTCCCTACGAGCAGTACTTC. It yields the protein CASSKDRGPPYEQYF.

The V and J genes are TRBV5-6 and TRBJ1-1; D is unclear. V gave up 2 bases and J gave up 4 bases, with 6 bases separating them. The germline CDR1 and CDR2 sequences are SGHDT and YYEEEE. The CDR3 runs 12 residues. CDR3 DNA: TGTGCCAGCAGCTTTATGAGCACTGAAGCTTTCTTT. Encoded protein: CASSFMSTEAFF.

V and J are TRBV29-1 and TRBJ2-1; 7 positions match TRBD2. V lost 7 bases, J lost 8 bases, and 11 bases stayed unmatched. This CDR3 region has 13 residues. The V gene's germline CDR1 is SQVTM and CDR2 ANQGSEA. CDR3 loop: CSGRLAGIHEQFF. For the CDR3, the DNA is TGCAGCGGTCGACTAGCAGGGATCCATGAGCAGTTCTTC.

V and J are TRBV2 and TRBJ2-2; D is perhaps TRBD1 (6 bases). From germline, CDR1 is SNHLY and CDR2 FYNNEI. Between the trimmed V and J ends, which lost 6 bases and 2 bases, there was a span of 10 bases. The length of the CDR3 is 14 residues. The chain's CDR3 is CASRGHPNTGELFF. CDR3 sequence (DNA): TGTGCCAGCAGGGGACATCCCAACACCGGGGAGCTGTTTTTT.

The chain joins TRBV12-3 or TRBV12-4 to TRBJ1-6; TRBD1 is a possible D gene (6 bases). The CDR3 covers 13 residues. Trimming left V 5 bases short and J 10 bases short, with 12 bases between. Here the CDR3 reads CASSPGTFSPLHF. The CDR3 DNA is TGTGCCAGCAGTCCTGGGACATTCTCACCCCTCCACTTT.

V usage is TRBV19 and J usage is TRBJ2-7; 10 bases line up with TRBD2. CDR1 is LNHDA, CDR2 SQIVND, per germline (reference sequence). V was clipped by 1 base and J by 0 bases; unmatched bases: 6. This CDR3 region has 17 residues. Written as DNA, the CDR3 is TGTGCCAGTAGTATAGCTAGCGGGGGCCCTAGCTCCTACGAGCAGTACTTC. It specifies CASSIASGGPSSYEQYF.

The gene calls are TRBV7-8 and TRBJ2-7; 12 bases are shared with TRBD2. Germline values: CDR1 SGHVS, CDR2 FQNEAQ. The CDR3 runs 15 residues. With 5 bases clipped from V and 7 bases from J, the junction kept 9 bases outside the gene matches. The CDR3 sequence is CASSTRLAGEREQYF. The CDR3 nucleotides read TGTGCCAGCAGCACCCGACTAGCGGGAGAGAGGGAGCAGTACTTC.

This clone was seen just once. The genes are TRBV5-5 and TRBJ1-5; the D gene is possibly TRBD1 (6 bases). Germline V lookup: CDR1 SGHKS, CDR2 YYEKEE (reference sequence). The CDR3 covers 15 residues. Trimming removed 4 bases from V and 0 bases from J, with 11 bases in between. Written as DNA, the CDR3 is TGTGCCAGCAGCCGGGGGGGCACTAGCAATCAGCCCCAGCATTTT. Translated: CASSRGGTSNQPQHF.